Listed below are T cell receptor beta chains from one sample, sequenced in a study of cytomegalovirus exposure and HLA in healthy donors. Only in-frame clones appear in the TCRdb table, and some are missing; sequencing was by immunoSEQ multiplex PCR. The sample carries 150,000 to 200,000 clones, roughly 60% recorded once. Material: PBMCs. The receptor source for this set is a man aged 35 to 55 in good health and CMV-seronegative. Both conserved end residues are part of each CDR3. D genes are given only for firm matches. Clone size is shown for a subset of rows, as once, few, many or a class of expanded clone.

CDR3aa	CDR3nt	v_gene	abundance	j_gene	d_gene
CASSQLNPDTQYF	TGTGCCAGCTCACAACTGAACCCAGATACGCAGTATTTT	TRBV18	NA	TRBJ2-3	NA
CASSQSTGTSGPNEQFF	TGCGCCAGCAGCCAATCAACCGGGACTAGCGGACCGAATGAGCAGTTCTTC	TRBV4-1	NA	TRBJ2-1	TRBD2
CASSYWGEGNTEAFF	TGTGCCAGCAGTTATTGGGGGGAGGGGAACACTGAAGCTTTCTTT	TRBV6-5	NA	TRBJ1-1	NA
CASSTGTDTYGYTF	TGTGCCAGTAGTACCGGGACAGACACCTATGGCTACACCTTC	TRBV19	NA	TRBJ1-2	TRBD1
CASSSVDRAFSYEQYF	TGTGCCAGCAGTTCCGTGGACAGGGCCTTCTCCTACGAGCAGTACTTC	TRBV28	NA	TRBJ2-7	TRBD1
CASRTRDSQETQYF	TGTGCCAGCAGGACCCGGGACTCCCAAGAGACCCAGTACTTC	TRBV6-5	few	TRBJ2-5	NA
CASSWRVSTDTQYF	TGTGCCAGCAGCTGGCGGGTTAGCACAGATACGCAGTATTTT	TRBV5-4	NA	TRBJ2-3	NA
CASSQFPSGQNGEQFF	TGCGCCAGCAGCCAATTTCCTAGCGGCCAAAACGGTGAGCAGTTCTTC	TRBV4-3	NA	TRBJ2-1	TRBD2
CASRTSGYEQYF	TGTGCCAGCCGGACTAGCGGCTACGAGCAGTACTTC	TRBV6-5	few	TRBJ2-7	TRBD2
CSARDSFEAFF	TGCAGTGCTAGAGATTCCTTTGAAGCTTTCTTT	TRBV20-1	NA	TRBJ1-1	NA
CASSPLAGGPGELFF	TGCGCCAGCAGCCCCCTAGCGGGGGGGCCCGGGGAGCTGTTTTTT	TRBV5-1	NA	TRBJ2-2	TRBD2
CASSLQWGETDTQYF	TGTGCCAGCAGCTTACAGTGGGGGGAGACAGATACGCAGTATTTT	TRBV11-3	once	TRBJ2-3	NA
CASGPGLSGANVLTF	TGTGCTAGCGGTCCGGGGTTGTCGGGGGCCAACGTCCTGACTTTC	TRBV7-7	NA	TRBJ2-6	NA
CASRRQGINEKLFF	TGTGCCAGTAGACGACAGGGAATTAATGAAAAACTGTTTTTT	TRBV19	NA	TRBJ1-4	TRBD1
CASSLGTTYEQYF	TGTGCCAGCAGCTTGGGGACAACCTACGAGCAGTACTTC	TRBV7-2	few	TRBJ2-7	NA
CASSAGKTGIIKLFF	TGTGCCAGCAGCGCGGGAAAGACAGGGATAATAAAACTGTTTTTT	TRBV2	NA	TRBJ1-4	TRBD1
CASSLQMNTEAFF	TGTGCCAGCAGCTTACAAATGAACACTGAAGCTTTCTTT	TRBV7-9	NA	TRBJ1-1	NA
CASSGWTDNEQFF	TGTGCCAGCAGTGGGTGGACAGACAATGAGCAGTTCTTC	TRBV6-5	NA	TRBJ2-1	NA
CAISVPGETQYF	TGTGCCATCAGTGTTCCCGGAGAGACCCAGTACTTC	TRBV10-3	NA	TRBJ2-5	NA
CASSFRDRAHEQYF	TGTGCCAGCAGCTTCCGGGACAGGGCACACGAGCAGTACTTC	TRBV7-9	NA	TRBJ2-7	TRBD1
CASSLAGGPVNSPLHF	TGCGCCAGCAGCTTGGCGGGGGGACCCGTGAATTCACCCCTCCACTTT	TRBV5-1	NA	TRBJ1-6	NA
CASSFGQGAEEQYF	TGCGCCAGCAGCTTCGGACAGGGGGCAGAGGAGCAGTACTTC	TRBV5-1	NA	TRBJ2-7	TRBD1
CASSYLLGYEQYF	TGTGCCAGCAGTTACCTACTGGGCTACGAACAGTACTTC	TRBV6-6	NA	TRBJ2-7	NA
CASSDPIGVPTGELFF	TGCGCCAGCAGTGACCCAATCGGGGTTCCCACCGGGGAGCTGTTTTTT	TRBV10-2	NA	TRBJ2-2	NA
CASSPTRVNTEAFF	TGTGCCAGCAGCCCAACTCGGGTGAACACTGAAGCTTTCTTT	TRBV6-5	NA	TRBJ1-1	NA
CASSPFTGPGAEQYF	TGTGCCAGCAGTCCTTTCACAGGGCCCGGGGCCGAGCAGTACTTC	TRBV27	NA	TRBJ2-7	NA
CASSTGLAGYTDTQYF	TGTGCCAGCAGCACGGGACTAGCGGGATACACAGATACGCAGTATTTT	TRBV9	NA	TRBJ2-3	TRBD2
CASRPYRGTTDTQYF	TGTGCCAGTAGACCGTACAGGGGTACCACAGATACGCAGTATTTT	TRBV19	NA	TRBJ2-3	TRBD1
CASSLGLGGYTF	TGTGCCAGCAGCTTAGGGCTGGGCGGCTACACCTTC	TRBV7-8	NA	TRBJ1-2	NA
CASRPPTENNEQFF	TGTGCCAGCAGACCACCAACCGAGAACAATGAGCAGTTCTTC	TRBV6-5	NA	TRBJ2-1	NA
CASSINRQSSYEQYF	TGTGCCAGTAGTATAAACAGACAGAGCTCCTACGAGCAGTACTTC	TRBV19	few	TRBJ2-7	NA
CASSQGPPSSYEQYF	TGTGCCAGCAGTCAGGGTCCACCTAGCTCCTACGAGCAGTACTTC	TRBV5-4	NA	TRBJ2-7	NA
CASSTRQGWRETQYF	TGTGCCAGCAGCACTAGACAGGGCTGGAGAGAGACCCAGTACTTC	TRBV5-4	NA	TRBJ2-5	TRBD1
CATSIRDSGSTDTQYF	TGTGCCACCAGCATACGGGACAGCGGTAGCACAGATACGCAGTATTTT	TRBV15	NA	TRBJ2-3	TRBD1
CASSLGGGPTNEKLFF	TGTGCCAGCAGCTTGGGCGGGGGGCCAACTAATGAAAAACTGTTTTTT	TRBV7-9	NA	TRBJ1-4	NA
CTSSPPEGTGNQPQHF	TGCACCAGCAGCCCGCCGGAGGGGACAGGGAATCAGCCCCAGCATTTT	TRBV1	NA	TRBJ1-5	NA
CASSLLSSSYNEQFF	TGTGCCAGCAGCTTATTATCGAGCTCCTACAATGAGCAGTTCTTC	TRBV7-3	NA	TRBJ2-1	NA
CASRSGGAAGELFF	TGTGCCAGCAGGTCCGGGGGGGCGGCCGGGGAGCTGTTTTTT	TRBV6-5	NA	TRBJ2-2	TRBD2
CAISESRLAGDEQFF	TGTGCCATCAGTGAGTCACGTCTAGCGGGCGATGAGCAGTTCTTC	TRBV10-3	NA	TRBJ2-1	TRBD2
CASSLNGWRGDFFSPLHF	TGTGCCAGCAGTTTAAACGGTTGGAGAGGGGACTTCTTTTCACCCCTCCACTTT	TRBV28	NA	TRBJ1-6	NA
CASSIMVPTRNSNQPQHF	TGTGCCAGTAGTATTATGGTCCCAACCAGAAATAGCAATCAGCCCCAGCATTTT	TRBV19	NA	TRBJ1-5	NA
CASSSRGDNEQFF	TGTGCCAGCAGCTCCCGGGGGGACAATGAGCAGTTCTTC	TRBV13	NA	TRBJ2-1	TRBD2
CASSEALDSQETQYF	TGTGCCAGCAGTGAAGCGCTTGACAGTCAAGAGACCCAGTACTTC	TRBV2	few	TRBJ2-5	NA
CASSLTVGKDTQYF	TGTGCCAGCAGCCTGACAGTTGGCAAAGATACGCAGTATTTT	TRBV4-2	NA	TRBJ2-3	NA
CAIKVTGGYTEAFF	TGTGCCATCAAAGTGACAGGGGGCTACACTGAAGCTTTCTTT	TRBV10-3	few	TRBJ1-1	TRBD1
CASSQAGTYEQYF	TGTGCCAGCAGTCAGGCGGGTACCTACGAGCAGTACTTC	TRBV6-1	once	TRBJ2-7	NA
CASSLELAGGPGNEQFF	TGCGCCAGCAGCTTGGAGCTAGCGGGAGGGCCGGGCAATGAGCAGTTCTTC	TRBV5-1	NA	TRBJ2-1	TRBD2
CASSIGQGYSNQPQHF	TGTGCCAGTAGTATAGGACAGGGTTATAGCAATCAGCCCCAGCATTTT	TRBV19	NA	TRBJ1-5	TRBD1
CASSYGQGPYEQYF	TGTGCCAGCAGTTACGGCCAGGGCCCCTACGAGCAGTACTTC	TRBV6-6	few	TRBJ2-7	NA
CASSRTSGNSYEQYF	TGTGCCAGCAGCCGCACTAGCGGGAACTCCTACGAGCAGTACTTC	TRBV5-8	NA	TRBJ2-7	TRBD2
CATSRGGWGLAGTGANVLTF	TGTGCCACCAGCAGAGGGGGTTGGGGACTAGCGGGGACTGGGGCCAACGTCCTGACTTTC	TRBV15	once	TRBJ2-6	TRBD2
CASSKAGGAKSYEQYF	TGTGCCAGCAGCAAAGCTGGGGGGGCTAAATCCTACGAGCAGTACTTC	TRBV21-1	NA	TRBJ2-7	NA
CASSLRIGSGANVLTF	TGTGCCAGCAGCCTCCGTATCGGCTCTGGGGCCAACGTCCTGACTTTC	TRBV5-8	NA	TRBJ2-6	NA
CASRSQGAFIGNTIYF	TGCGCCAGCAGGTCTCAGGGGGCGTTCATCGGAAACACCATATATTTT	TRBV10-1	NA	TRBJ1-3	TRBD1
CASSFLAGGETQYF	TGTGCCAGCAGCTTCCTAGCGGGAGGGGAGACCCAGTACTTC	TRBV5-5	few	TRBJ2-5	TRBD2
CASSDPLGAFF	TGTGCCAGCAGTGATCCCCTAGGAGCTTTCTTT	TRBV2	NA	TRBJ1-1	NA